The present T cell receptor (beta chain) was sequenced within a study of regulatory T cells in long-lasting Graves disease. Whole-study results and caveats: Less diverse TCR repertoires were seen in persistent Graves' patients than in newly diagnosed ones. TRBV28, TRBJ1-2 and TRBJ2-5 emerged as the favored segments in persistent disease.

This CDR3 comprises 14 residues. V was shortened by 0 bases and J by 0 bases, with 8 bases between the two germline ends. CDR1 is DFQATT and CDR2 is SNEGSKA in the germline V gene (reference sequence). Sample time point: persistent/refractory GD, antithyroid drugs over 5 years with positive TRAb. The TCR library was prepared using RNA isolated from PBMCs. Patients came from an endocrinology department in Xi'an, China. The peripheral blood volume drawn was 7.5 to 9.5 milliliters, and it was collected into EDTA tubes. Libraries of TCR beta came from iRepertoire HTBI primers plus Arm-PCR of CDR3 regions. Via MiXCR, TCRdb re-called the multiplex PCR reads, giving one row per CDR3 protein. The sample lists approximately 400,000 distinct CDR3 sequences, around 24% occurring once. In this sample, this clonotype turned up many times. As yet, its antigen is unknown.

The J gene is TRBJ2-5, the V gene TRBV20-1, with D maybe TRBD2 (5 bases). This sequence was found in a female donor with Graves disease. This specimen consisted of peripheral blood mononuclear cells (PBMCs), obtained when the disease was refractory, from a patient treated with antithyroid drugs. This chain's CDR3 is CSARDQRYQETQYF. CDR3 DNA: TGCAGTGCTAGAGACCAGCGGTACCAAGAGACCCAGTACTTC.